The present TCR beta chain was sequenced within a study of blood T cell repertoires in COVID-19. In the authors' workflow: For nucleated cells, counts were estimated from reference gene primer amplification. Assay used: immunoSEQ multiplex PCR; TCRdb lists only in-frame clones, some missing. The DNA gave D and trimming, while V, J and clone size come from that table. Of 55,000 to 80,000 clones in the sample, around four fifths were seen once. The CDR3 contains 15 residues. Germline assignment: CDR1 SGHNT and CDR2 YYREEE (reference sequence). Trimming removed 4 bases from V and 3 bases from J, with 16 bases in between.

Sequencing was performed on peripheral blood. V and J are TRBV5-4 and TRBJ1-1; D is undetermined. The receptor's source is a man aged 50-59 years with active COVID-19. DNA for the CDR3: TGTGCCAGCAGCAATCCCAGAGGTGAGGACACTGAAGCTTTCTTT. Protein product: CASSNPRGEDTEAFF.